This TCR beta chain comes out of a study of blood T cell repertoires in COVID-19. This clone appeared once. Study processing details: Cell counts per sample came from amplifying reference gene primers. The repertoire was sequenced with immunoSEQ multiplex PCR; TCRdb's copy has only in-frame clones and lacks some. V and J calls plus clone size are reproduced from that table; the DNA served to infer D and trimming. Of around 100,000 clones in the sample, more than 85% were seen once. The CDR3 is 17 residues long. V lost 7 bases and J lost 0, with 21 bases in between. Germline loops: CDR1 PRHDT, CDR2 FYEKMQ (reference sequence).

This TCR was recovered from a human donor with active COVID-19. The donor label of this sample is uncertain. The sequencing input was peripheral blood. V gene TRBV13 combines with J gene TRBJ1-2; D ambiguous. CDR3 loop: CASIPRPEKPPNYGYTF. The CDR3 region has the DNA TGTGCCAGCATCCCCCGACCGGAGAAACCCCCTAACTATGGCTACACCTTC.